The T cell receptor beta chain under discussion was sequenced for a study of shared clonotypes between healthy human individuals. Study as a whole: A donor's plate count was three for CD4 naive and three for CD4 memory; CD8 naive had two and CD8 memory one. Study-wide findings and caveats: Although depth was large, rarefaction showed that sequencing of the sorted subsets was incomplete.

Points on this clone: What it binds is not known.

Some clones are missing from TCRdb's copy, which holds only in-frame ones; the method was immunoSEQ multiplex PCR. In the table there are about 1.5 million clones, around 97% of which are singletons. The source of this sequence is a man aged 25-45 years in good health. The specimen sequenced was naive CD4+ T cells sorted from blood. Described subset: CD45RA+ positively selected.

CDR3 region: CASRLRVGPHNEQFF. CDR3 coding DNA: TGTGCCAGCAGACTGAGGGTTGGCCCACACAATGAGCAGTTCTTC. The J gene is TRBJ2-1, the V gene TRBV7-2, with a weak D call TRBD2 (5 bases). The CDR3 loop spans 15 amino acids. Germline V gives CDR1 SGHTA, CDR2 FQGNSA. Trimming stripped 6 bases from V and 5 bases from J, with 17 bases between. The whole variable domain, filled in from reference TRBV7-2 and TRBJ2-1, reads GAGVSQSPSNKVTEKGKDVELRCDPISGHTALYWYRQSLGQGLEFLIYFQGNSAPDKSGLPSDRFSAERTGGSVSTLTIQRTQQEDSAVYLCASRLRVGPHNEQFFGPGTRLTVL.